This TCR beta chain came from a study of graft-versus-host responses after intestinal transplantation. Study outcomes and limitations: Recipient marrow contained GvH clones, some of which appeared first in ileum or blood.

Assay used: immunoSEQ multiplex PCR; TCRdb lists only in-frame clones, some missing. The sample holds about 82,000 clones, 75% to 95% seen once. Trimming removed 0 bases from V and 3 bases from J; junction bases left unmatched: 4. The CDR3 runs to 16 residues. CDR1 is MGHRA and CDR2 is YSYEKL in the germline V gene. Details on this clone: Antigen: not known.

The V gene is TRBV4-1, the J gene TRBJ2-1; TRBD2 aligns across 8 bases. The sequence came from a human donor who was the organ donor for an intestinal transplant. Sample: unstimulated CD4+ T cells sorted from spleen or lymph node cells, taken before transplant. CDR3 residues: CASSQDGGRFYNEQFF. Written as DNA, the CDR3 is TGCGCCAGCAGCCAAGATGGCGGGAGGTTCTACAATGAGCAGTTCTTC.